These 19 T cell receptor beta chains originate from one sample sequenced in a study of identical twins. In TCRdb, the 5' RACE reads were re-called with MiXCR into one record per CDR3 protein. This table holds some 460,000 distinct CDR3 sequences, 14% found once. These data also featured in a second study, about yellow fever vaccine responses in identical twins.

The specimen sequenced was CD4+ T cells sorted from blood. These receptors all come from a woman aged 18-29 years in good health.

This clonotype came up a few times. The chain employs TRBV6-1 and TRBJ2-3; D remains ambiguous. The germline V gene encodes CDR1 MNHNS and CDR2 SASEGT. This CDR3 region has 15 residues. Between the trimmed V and J ends, which lost 1 base and 1 base, there was a span of 9 bases. The CDR3 region is CASSEDVGRTDTQYF. In DNA form, the CDR3 reads TGTGCCAGCAGTGAAGACGTCGGGCGCACAGATACGCAGTATTTT.

This clonotype has a count of ten or more. The rearrangement joins TRBV5-1 to TRBJ2-1; D not resolved. The CDR3 covers 13 residues. The germline V gene has CDR1 SGHRS and CDR2 YFSETQ. Trimming took off 2 bases at V and 13 bases at J, with 16 bases between the two ends. CDR3 in amino acids: CASSFDGSPPQFF. The CDR3, as DNA: TGCGCCAGCAGCTTCGATGGCAGTCCTCCCCAGTTCTTC.

V gene TRBV9 combines with J gene TRBJ1-1, with a possible D match to TRBD1 (5 bases). CDR1 is SGDLS, CDR2 YYNGEE, per germline. CDR3 size: 14 residues. V was cut by 0 bases and J by 3 bases, with 9 bases left in between. The CDR3: CASSVGGDHTEAFF. DNA of the CDR3: TGTGCCAGCAGCGTAGGCGGGGACCACACTGAAGCTTTCTTT.

The chain is built from TRBV10-3 and TRBJ1-1; D ambiguous. Germline values: CDR1 ENHRY, CDR2 SYGVKD. Trimming took 6 bases from V and 0 from J, leaving 11 bases between them. CDR3 length equals 14 residues. This chain's CDR3 is CAIRAFGMNTEAFF. The CDR3, as DNA: TGTGCCATCAGGGCGTTCGGGATGAACACTGAAGCTTTCTTT.

This clonotype was counted a few times. The J gene is TRBJ1-2, the V gene TRBV14, with a possible D match to TRBD1 (5 bases). CDR1 and CDR2 from the germline V gene are SGHDN and FVKESK. V was shortened by 4 bases and J by 8 bases, with 14 bases between the two germline ends. There are 13 residues in the CDR3. This chain's CDR3 is CASSLKRGVGYTF. DNA of the CDR3: TGTGCCAGCAGCCTAAAGCGGGGCGTAGGCTACACCTTC.

The gene calls are TRBV28 and TRBJ2-5; 7 nucleotides line up with TRBD2. The germline gives CDR1 MDHEN, CDR2 SYDVKM. V trimming: 4 bases; J trimming: 3 bases; junction bases outside the gene matches: 2. This CDR3 contains 13 residues. The DNA of the CDR3 is TGTGCCAGCAGTTGGACTAGAAAAGAGACCCAGTACTTC. Protein sequence: CASSWTRKETQYF.

V gene TRBV4-3 combines with J gene TRBJ2-2; 10 nucleotides match TRBD2. Trimming removed 0 bases from V and 5 bases from J; junction bases left unmatched: 6. This CDR3 region has 17 residues. Germline V gene data show CDR1 as LGHNA and CDR2 as YSLEER. The CDR3 sequence: CASSQDMTSGRTGELFF. The CDR3 nucleotides read TGCGCCAGCAGCCAAGATATGACTAGCGGGCGAACCGGGGAGCTGTTTTTT.

This clonotype was picked up many times. The chain links TRBV5-1 to TRBJ2-7; D might be TRBD2 (5 bases). CDR3 length: 12 amino acids. Germline V CDR1 and CDR2: SGHRS, YFSETQ. V dropped 4 bases and J dropped 5 bases, with 10 bases sitting between them. CDR3 bases: TGCGCCAGCAGCCCCCTTAGCGACGAGCAGTACTTC. It translates to CASSPLSDEQYF.

The V gene is TRBV4-2, the J gene TRBJ2-1, with 7 nucleotides matching TRBD2. CDR3 length: 15 residues. J lost 8 bases, V lost 1 base, and 8 bases had no gene match. CDR1 LGHNA and CDR2 YNFKEQ come from the germline V gene. CDR3 in DNA: TGTGCCAGCAGCCAAGCGGCGGGAGCGGGCGATGAGCAGTTCTTC. Protein product: CASSQAAGAGDEQFF.

This clonotype was observed many times. This chain joins TRBV29-1 and TRBJ2-1, with a weak D call TRBD1 (7 bases). The CDR3 has 14 amino acids. The V gene's germline CDR1 is SQVTM and CDR2 ANQGSEA. The V end lost 6 bases, the J end lost 4 bases, and 16 bases lay between the germline ends. CDR3 residues: CSVDYTGVYNEQFF. CDR3 DNA sequence: TGCAGCGTGGACTATACAGGGGTATACAATGAGCAGTTCTTC.

The chain employs TRBV11-2 and TRBJ2-3; the D gene is possibly TRBD2 (6 bases). Trimming took off 6 bases at V and 2 bases at J, with 12 bases between the two ends. The CDR3 length is 14 residues. Germline-derived CDR1 and CDR2 are SGHAT and FQNNGV. The CDR3 spells CASRRDFTTDTQYF. The CDR3 coding sequence is TGTGCCAGCAGACGGGACTTCACCACAGATACGCAGTATTTT. The full variable domain, its missing parts supplied by reference TRBV11-2 and TRBJ2-3, is EAGVAQSPRYKIIEKRQSVAFWCNPISGHATLYWYQQILGQGPKLLIQFQNNGVVDDSQLPKDRFSAERLKGVDSTLKIQPAKLEDSAVYLCASRRDFTTDTQYFGPGTRLTVL.

This clonotype was found many times. J is TRBJ2-7 and V is TRBV18; 9 bases agree with TRBD2. Germline V gene sequence: CDR1 KGHSH, CDR2 LQKENI. This CDR3 comprises 15 residues. The J segment lost 0 bases and the V segment lost 2 bases, leaving 2 bases of the junction unmatched. The CDR3 DNA sequence: TGTGCCAGCTCACCATCTAGCGGGACCTCCTACGAGCAGTACTTC. Protein: CASSPSSGTSYEQYF.

This clonotype was counted only a few times. The chain has TRBV19 and TRBJ2-1; TRBD2 aligns across 8 bases. V lost 0 bases to trimming and J lost 8 bases; unmatched junction nucleotides: 3. This CDR3 is built from 14 residues. CDR1 and CDR2 from the germline V gene are LNHDA and SQIVND (reference sequence). The CDR3 coding sequence is TGTGCCAGTAGTATAGATTTGACTAGCGATGAGCAGTTCTTC. Amino acid sequence: CASSIDLTSDEQFF. The variable domain in full, with the rest retrieved from reference TRBV19 and TRBJ2-1, is DGGITQSPKYLFRKEGQNVTLSCEQNLNHDAMYWYRQDPGQGLRLIYYSQIVNDFQKGDIAEGYSVSREKKESFPLTVTSAQKNPTAFYLCASSIDLTSDEQFFGPGTRLTVL.

This clonotype was observed a handful of times. The J gene is TRBJ2-7, the V gene TRBV29-1; possible D gene TRBD2, 5 bases. The CDR3 is made up of 13 amino acids. The germline V gene encodes CDR1 SQVTM and CDR2 ANQGSEA. Trimming took off 6 bases at V and 0 bases at J, with 12 bases between the two ends. CDR3 sequence reads: CSVTTRSSYEQYF. The CDR3 coding sequence is TGCAGCGTCACCACTAGGAGCTCCTACGAGCAGTACTTC.

This clonotype was seen ten or more times. This chain uses TRBV29-1 with TRBJ2-1; weak D call: TRBD1 (5 bases). This CDR3 contains 13 residues. CDR1 SQVTM and CDR2 ANQGSEA come from the germline V gene. The V end lost 1 base, the J end lost 5 bases, and 9 bases lay between the germline ends. The CDR3 nucleotides are TGCAGCGTTGAAGGACAGCTAAACAATGAGCAGTTCTTC. It translates to CSVEGQLNNEQFF.

This chain joins TRBV29-1 and TRBJ2-5; D possibly corresponds to TRBD1 (5 bases). V lost 5 bases and J 9 bases, leaving 16 bases between the germline ends. CDR3 length equals 12 residues. CDR1 is SQVTM, CDR2 ANQGSEA, per germline. The CDR3 is CSVQGTEKAQYF. As DNA, the CDR3 is TGCAGCGTTCAGGGAACCGAGAAGGCCCAGTACTTC.

This clonotype has a count of ten or more. The rearrangement links TRBV5-1 to TRBJ2-3, with TRBD1 matching over 9 bases. Trimming took 0 bases from V and 4 from J; bases not matched to a gene: 9. CDR3 size: 17 residues. CDR1 SGHRS and CDR2 YFSETQ come from the germline V gene. CDR3 sequence: CASSLESGQGLPDTQYF. As DNA, the CDR3 is TGCGCCAGCAGCTTGGAATCGGGACAGGGACTACCAGATACGCAGTATTTT.

There are a few counts of this clonotype. The chain has TRBV27 and TRBJ1-2; D not resolved. V was cut by 6 bases and J by 7 bases, with 15 bases left in between. The germline V gene encodes CDR1 MNHEY and CDR2 SMNVEV (reference sequence). The CDR3 runs to 13 residues. The CDR3 DNA is TGTGCCAGCAGCTCGGCACTCGGTTCTGGCTACACCTTC. Protein: CASSSALGSGYTF.

CDR3 in DNA: TGTGCCAGCAGTTACGACTCGCGGGTCACTGAAGCTTTCTTT. As protein: CASSYDSRVTEAFF. The V and J genes are TRBV6-2 or TRBV6-3 and TRBJ1-1; no clear D. CDR3 length: 14 residues. Trimming removed 2 bases at V and 4 bases at J, with 11 bases between. CDR1 and CDR2 from the germline V gene are MNHEY and SVGEGT.